Below, 18 T cell receptor beta chains from the same sample are listed, as sequenced in a study of T and B cells in COVID-19 patients. Multiplex PCR with BIOMED2 TRB-A/B primer pools amplified TRB rearrangements. TCRdb itself ran the multiplex PCR reads through MiXCR, one entry per CDR3 protein. The repertoire consists of 4,000 to 4,500 distinct CDR3 sequences, with about 28% occurring once and the leading ten covering 43%. Each TRB amplification used roughly 250-550 ng of genomic DNA from blood. Sequenced material: blood. Source of these receptors: a human donor with active COVID-19. The donor label of this sample is uncertain.

The chain recombines TRBV5-6 with TRBJ1-2; D unclear. The V gene lost 4 bases and the J gene lost 4 bases, with 14 bases spanning the gap. The CDR3 spans 14 residues. Germline loops: CDR1 SGHDT, CDR2 YYEEEE. As DNA, the CDR3 is TGTGCCAGCAGCGACACTGGACGGAGCTATGGCTACACCTTC. Residues: CASSDTGRSYGYTF.

Only a few counts were recorded for this clonotype. This rearrangement joins TRBV7-6 to TRBJ1-1; unclear D gene. Trimming stripped 5 bases from V and 5 bases from J, with 12 bases between. Looked up from germline, CDR1 is SGHVS and CDR2 is FNYEAQ. This CDR3 comprises 13 residues. CDR3 nucleotides: TGTGCCAGCAGCCCCCTGAGTGGGACTGAAGCTTTCTTT. This encodes CASSPLSGTEAFF.

This clonotype was observed a few times. The J gene is TRBJ1-2, the V gene TRBV6-5; TRBD1 aligns across 7 bases. The germline CDR1 and CDR2 sequences are MNHEY and SVGAGI. The V and J ends lost 5 bases and 7 bases, in that order; junction bases with no gene match: 7. The CDR3 has 13 amino acids. The CDR3 DNA sequence: TGTGCCAGCAGTGAAGCTGGGACAGCTGGCTACACCTTC. Translated, it gives CASSEAGTAGYTF.

A word on this clonotype: The conserved final phenylalanine or tryptophan is absent from the CDR3, which likely points to a read error. The limits of the CDR3 on the DNA are not certain, so only TCRdb's listed CDR3 is given. The chain combines TRBV6-5 with TRBJ2-6; the table's D call of TRBD1 was not tested on the DNA. The CDR3 spans 13 amino acids, including both terminal residues. The germline CDR1 and CDR2 sequences are MNHEY and SVGAGI. The CDR3 sequence: CASSYSIPGQGLI.

This clonotype has just one count. V and J are TRBV6-5 and TRBJ2-1; the match to TRBD1 covers 7 bases. The germline gives CDR1 MNHEY, CDR2 SVGAGI. V gave up 5 bases and J gave up 2 bases; unmatched junction bases: 6. The CDR3 extends over 15 amino acids. CDR3 DNA: TGTGCCAGCAGTGGCCGACAGGGCGCCTACAATGAGCAGTTCTTC. This translates into CASSGRQGAYNEQFF.

In its sample, this clonotype is medium-sized. The chain joins TRBV13 to TRBJ1-3; 8 bases are a match to TRBD1. The V and J ends lost 5 bases and 1 base, in that order; junction bases with no gene match: 7. CDR1 is PRHDT and CDR2 is FYEKMQ in the germline V gene (reference sequence). The length of the CDR3 is 16 residues. DNA of the CDR3: TGTGCCAGCAGCCCAAGACAGGGGCGGTCTGGAAACACCATATATTTT. Amino acids: CASSPRQGRSGNTIYF.

The gene calls are TRBV6-5 and TRBJ2-2; D ambiguous. The germline gives CDR1 MNHEY, CDR2 SVGAGI. Trimming left V 6 bases short and J 4 bases short, with 9 bases between. The CDR3 covers 13 residues. The CDR3 spells CASSLRTTGELFF. CDR3 DNA: TGTGCCAGCAGCTTGAGGACCACCGGGGAGCTGTTTTTT.

This clonotype showed up just a few times. The chain links TRBV6-5 to TRBJ1-1; 8 bases map to TRBD1. Germline V gives CDR1 MNHEY, CDR2 SVGAGI. Trimming took 4 bases from V and 4 from J; bases not matched to a gene: 8. CDR3 length equals 15 residues. Here the CDR3 reads CASSFQGARGTEAFF. The CDR3 nucleotides read TGTGCCAGCAGTTTCCAGGGGGCACGGGGCACTGAAGCTTTCTTT.

This clonotype is medium-sized (0.01 to 0.1%) within its sample. The J gene is TRBJ2-1, the V gene TRBV5-6; TRBD2 is a possible D gene (7 bases). CDR1 SGHDT and CDR2 YYEEEE come from the germline V gene. This CDR3 comprises 15 residues. V was shortened by 1 base and J by 5 bases, with 13 bases between the two germline ends. CDR3 sequence (DNA): TGTGCCAGCAGCTTGATGGGGGGGGCCCACAATGAGCAGTTCTTC. The encoded protein is CASSLMGGAHNEQFF. Complete variable domain (other parts from reference TRBV5-6 and TRBJ2-1): DAGVTQSPTHLIKTRGQQVTLRCSPKSGHDTVSWYQQALGQGPQFIFQYYEEEERQRGNFPDRFSGHQFPNYSSELNVNALLLGDSALYLCASSLMGGAHNEQFFGPGTRLTVL.

The J gene is TRBJ2-3, the V gene TRBV7-2; no firm D call. V shed 5 bases and J shed 2 bases, with 14 bases lying between them. The CDR3 length is 15 residues. CDR1 SGHTA and CDR2 FQGNSA come from the germline V gene. The CDR3 region is CASSPPSGDTDTQYF. The CDR3 bases are TGTGCCAGCAGCCCCCCGTCGGGTGACACAGATACGCAGTATTTT.

The V gene is TRBV10-1, the J gene TRBJ2-1; D is undetermined. V was shortened by 2 bases and J by 6 bases, with 14 bases between the two germline ends. This CDR3 has 15 residues. The germline gives CDR1 WNHNN, CDR2 SYGVQD (reference sequence). CDR3 amino acids: CASSEARLPANEQFF. The CDR3 DNA reads as TGCGCCAGCAGTGAGGCCCGTTTGCCCGCCAATGAGCAGTTCTTC.

As for this clonotype: Just one base apart from a much larger clone, this may be a read error. The V and J genes are TRBV5-4 and TRBJ1-4; weak D call: TRBD1 (5 bases). Trimming shortened V by 4 bases and J by 8 bases, and 15 bases separated the two germline ends. Germline assignment: CDR1 SGHNT and CDR2 YYREEE (reference sequence). The CDR3 is 14 amino acids. In nucleotides, the CDR3 is TGTGCCAGCAGCCAACCGGGGCTGCCCGAAAAACTGTTTTTT. It encodes CASSQPGLPEKLFF. Filled out from reference TRBV5-4 and TRBJ1-4, the complete variable domain reads ETGVTQSPTHLIKTRGQQVTLRCSSQSGHNTVSWYQQALGQGPQFIFQYYREEENGRGNFPPRFSGLQFPNYSSELNVNALELDDSALYLCASSQPGLPEKLFFGSGTQLSVL.

The J gene is TRBJ2-3, the V gene TRBV6-2 or TRBV6-3; possible D gene TRBD1, 6 bases. Trimming took 4 bases from V and 2 from J, leaving 10 bases between them. The germline V gene encodes CDR1 MNHEY and CDR2 SVGEGT. CDR3 length: 14 amino acids. The CDR3 nucleotides are TGTGCCAGCAGTTTGGACAGCTTCACAGATACGCAGTATTTT. This gives the protein CASSLDSFTDTQYF.

This clonotype rates as medium-sized. The chain links TRBV13 to TRBJ2-3; D gene unclear. CDR1 is PRHDT and CDR2 is FYEKMQ in the germline V gene (reference sequence). Trimming removed 1 base at V and 4 bases at J, with 6 bases between. The CDR3 runs 13 residues. CDR3 sequence: CASSLDLADTQYF. DNA for the CDR3: TGTGCCAGCAGCTTAGATCTGGCAGATACGCAGTATTTT.

This clonotype was observed a few times. The chain is built from TRBV10-1 and TRBJ2-7; TRBD2 aligns across 7 bases. J lost 5 bases, V lost 6 bases, and 4 bases had no gene match. CDR3 length: 12 residues. The germline CDR1 and CDR2 sequences are WNHNN and SYGVQD (reference sequence). Written as DNA, the CDR3 is TGCGCCAGCAGCGGGACTATCAACGAGCAGTACTTC. The encoded protein is CASSGTINEQYF.

Relative to its sample, this clonotype is medium-sized. The CDR3 sequence: CASSLWESSYNEQFF. CDR3 nucleotide sequence: TGTGCCAGCAGCCTGTGGGAGAGCTCCTACAATGAGCAGTTCTTC. This sequence joins TRBV7-6 and TRBJ2-1; maybe TRBD2 (5 bases). The V gene lost 5 bases and the J gene lost 0 bases, with 11 bases spanning the gap. Looked up from germline, CDR1 is SGHVS and CDR2 is FNYEAQ. The CDR3 sequence is 15 residues long.

The chain links TRBV20-1 to TRBJ1-6; 8 bases match TRBD1. This CDR3 is built from 14 residues. V gave up 6 bases and J gave up 8 bases; unmatched junction bases: 9. Germline CDR1 reads DFQATT; CDR2 reads SNEGSKA (reference sequence). The CDR3 DNA sequence: TGCAGTGCCGAGCAGGAGGGACAGGATTCACCCCTCCACTTT. Its protein product is CSAEQEGQDSPLHF.

This clonotype is judged medium-sized. This chain connects TRBV19 to TRBJ1-1; no clear D gene. Germline loops: CDR1 LNHDA, CDR2 SQIVND (reference sequence). This CDR3 contains 15 residues. The V end was cut by 0 bases, the J end by 5 bases, with 13 bases between. CDR3 in amino acids: CASSIDLVGATEAFF. The CDR3 nucleotides read TGTGCCAGTAGTATAGATCTGGTTGGTGCTACTGAAGCTTTCTTT. Based on the CDR3 plus reference TRBV19 and TRBJ1-1, the full variable domain is DGGITQSPKYLFRKEGQNVTLSCEQNLNHDAMYWYRQDPGQGLRLIYYSQIVNDFQKGDIAEGYSVSREKKESFPLTVTSAQKNPTAFYLCASSIDLVGATEAFFGQGTRLTVV.